This entry is about one T cell receptor (beta chain). Its antigen is undetermined. Using immunoSEQ multiplex PCR, the repertoire was profiled, and TCRdb retains in-frame clones only, with some absent. Among 200,000 to 250,000 clones listed, around 87% were seen once. This specimen belongs to a study of cytomegalovirus exposure and HLA in healthy donors. Broader study findings: High sensitivity and specificity were reportedly achieved when the classifier diagnosed cytomegalovirus status.

Trimming at V came to 1 base and at J to 5 bases, leaving 6 bases not matched to a gene. The CDR3 loop spans 16 amino acids. Germline lookup yields CDR1 LGHNA and CDR2 YSLEER. The chain joins TRBV4-3 to TRBJ2-2; 8 bases line up with TRBD2. This clonotype originated in a man aged 18 to 35 in good health and CMV-seronegative. Source material: PBMCs. The CDR3 bases are TGCGCCAGCAGCCAAGTTGGAGGGACTAGGACCGGGGAGCTGTTTTTT. Its protein product is CASSQVGGTRTGELFF.